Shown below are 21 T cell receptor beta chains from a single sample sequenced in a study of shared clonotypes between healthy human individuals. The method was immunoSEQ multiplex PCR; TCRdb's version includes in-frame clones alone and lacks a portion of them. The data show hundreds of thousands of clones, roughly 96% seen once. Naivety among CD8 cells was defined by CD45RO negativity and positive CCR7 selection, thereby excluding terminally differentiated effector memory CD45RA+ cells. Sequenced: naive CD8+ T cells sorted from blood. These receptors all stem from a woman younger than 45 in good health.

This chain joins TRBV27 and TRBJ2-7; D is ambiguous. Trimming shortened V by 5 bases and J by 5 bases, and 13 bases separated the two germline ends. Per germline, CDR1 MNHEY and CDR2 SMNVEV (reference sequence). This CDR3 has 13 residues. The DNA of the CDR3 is TGTGCCAGCAGTCCTTTAGGTTTGAACGAGCAGTACTTC. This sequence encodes CASSPLGLNEQYF.

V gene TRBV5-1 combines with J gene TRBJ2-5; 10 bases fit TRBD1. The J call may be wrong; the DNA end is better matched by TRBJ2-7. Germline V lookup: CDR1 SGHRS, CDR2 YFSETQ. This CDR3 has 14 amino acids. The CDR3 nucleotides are TGCGCCAGCAGCTGGGGGACAGGGGCCTACGAGCAGTACTTC. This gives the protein CASSWGTGAYEQYF.

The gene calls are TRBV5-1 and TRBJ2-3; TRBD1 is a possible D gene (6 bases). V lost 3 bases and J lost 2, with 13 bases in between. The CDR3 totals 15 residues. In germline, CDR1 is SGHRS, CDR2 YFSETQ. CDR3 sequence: CASSSDRLHTDTQYF. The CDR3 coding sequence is TGCGCCAGCAGCTCAGACAGGCTCCACACAGATACGCAGTATTTT.

CDR3 sequence reads: CASSAVQDPYEQYF. The CDR3 bases are TGTGCCAGCAGCGCGGTTCAGGATCCCTACGAGCAGTACTTC. V usage is TRBV7-9 and J usage is TRBJ2-7, with D unclear. The germline V gene encodes CDR1 SEHNR and CDR2 FQNEAQ (reference sequence). V lost 5 bases, J lost 2 bases, and 13 bases lay in between. This CDR3 is 14 amino acids long.

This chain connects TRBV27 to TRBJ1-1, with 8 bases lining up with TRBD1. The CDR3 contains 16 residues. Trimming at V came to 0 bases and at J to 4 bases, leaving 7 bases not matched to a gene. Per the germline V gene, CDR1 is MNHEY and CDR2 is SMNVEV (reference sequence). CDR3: CASSLSYRQGLTEAFF. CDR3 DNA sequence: TGTGCCAGCAGTTTATCCTATCGACAGGGGCTCACTGAAGCTTTCTTT.

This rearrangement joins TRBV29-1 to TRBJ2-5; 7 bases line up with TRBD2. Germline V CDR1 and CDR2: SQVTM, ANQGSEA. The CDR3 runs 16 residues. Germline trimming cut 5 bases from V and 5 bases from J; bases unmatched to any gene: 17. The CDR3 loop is CSVNLEGLAEGETQYF. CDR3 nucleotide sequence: TGCAGCGTTAATCTCGAGGGGCTAGCGGAGGGGGAGACCCAGTACTTC.

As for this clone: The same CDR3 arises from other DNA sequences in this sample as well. Written as DNA, the CDR3 is TGTGCCAGCAGTTACTCCTCGGGACAACGATCTTACGAGCAGTACTTC. Its protein is CASSYSSGQRSYEQYF. The rearrangement joins TRBV6-5 to TRBJ2-7; D is perhaps TRBD1 (6 bases). This CDR3 region has 16 residues. Germline-derived CDR1 and CDR2 are MNHEY and SVGAGI. The ends were cut back, 0 bases at V and 4 bases at J, with 16 bases in the middle.

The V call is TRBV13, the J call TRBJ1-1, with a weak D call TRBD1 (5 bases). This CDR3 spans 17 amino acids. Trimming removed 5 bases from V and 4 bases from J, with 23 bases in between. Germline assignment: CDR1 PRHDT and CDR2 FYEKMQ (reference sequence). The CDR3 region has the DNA TGTGCCAGCAGCCCCACTAAGGAAAGGGGAAGTTTCACTGAAGCTTTCTTT. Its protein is CASSPTKERGSFTEAFF.

CDR3 loop: CSVDAGLNTEAFF. CDR3 nucleotides: TGCAGCGTTGACGCGGGATTGAACACTGAAGCTTTCTTT. The rearrangement uses TRBV29-1 and TRBJ1-1; no firm D call. The CDR3 consists of 13 residues. The V gene lost 3 bases and the J gene lost 0 bases, with 8 bases spanning the gap. CDR1 SQVTM and CDR2 ANQGSEA come from the germline V gene.

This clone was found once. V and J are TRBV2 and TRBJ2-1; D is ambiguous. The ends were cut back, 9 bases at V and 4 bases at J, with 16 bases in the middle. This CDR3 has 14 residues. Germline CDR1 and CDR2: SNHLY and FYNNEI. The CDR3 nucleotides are TGTGCCAGTTTTACGAGACAAATGTACAATGAGCAGTTCTTC. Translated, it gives CASFTRQMYNEQFF.

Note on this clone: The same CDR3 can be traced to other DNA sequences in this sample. As DNA, the CDR3 is TGTGCCAGCAGTTTTACAGGGGGCAGCTATGGCTACACCTTC. This translates into CASSFTGGSYGYTF. This chain connects TRBV27 to TRBJ1-2; 9 bases align to TRBD1. The germline gives CDR1 MNHEY, CDR2 SMNVEV (reference sequence). V lost 3 bases, J lost 4 bases, and 3 bases stayed unmatched. This CDR3 is 14 amino acids long.

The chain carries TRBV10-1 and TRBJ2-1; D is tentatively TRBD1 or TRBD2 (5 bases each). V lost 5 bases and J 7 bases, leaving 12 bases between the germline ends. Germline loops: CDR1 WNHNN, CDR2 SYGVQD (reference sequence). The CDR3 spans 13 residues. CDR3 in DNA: TGCGCCAGCAGTAGGGACCTAGGGAATGAGCAGTTCTTC. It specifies CASSRDLGNEQFF.

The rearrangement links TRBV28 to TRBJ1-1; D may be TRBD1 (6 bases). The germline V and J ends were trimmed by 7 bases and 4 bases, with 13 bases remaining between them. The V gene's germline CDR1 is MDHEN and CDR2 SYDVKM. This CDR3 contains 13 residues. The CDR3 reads CASKTGMFTEAFF. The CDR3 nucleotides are TGTGCCAGCAAAACAGGGATGTTCACTGAAGCTTTCTTT.

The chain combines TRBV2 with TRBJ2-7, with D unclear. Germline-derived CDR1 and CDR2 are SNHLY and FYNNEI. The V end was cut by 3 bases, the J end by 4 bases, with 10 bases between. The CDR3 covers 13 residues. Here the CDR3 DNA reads TGTGCCAGCAGTGATACAGATAGATACGAGCAGTACTTC. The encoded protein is CASSDTDRYEQYF.

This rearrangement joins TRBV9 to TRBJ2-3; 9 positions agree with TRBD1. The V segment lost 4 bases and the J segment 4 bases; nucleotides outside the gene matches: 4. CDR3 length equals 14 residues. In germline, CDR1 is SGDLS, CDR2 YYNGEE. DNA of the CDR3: TGTGCCAGCAGCTGGGACAGGGTTTCAGATACGCAGTATTTT. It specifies CASSWDRVSDTQYF.

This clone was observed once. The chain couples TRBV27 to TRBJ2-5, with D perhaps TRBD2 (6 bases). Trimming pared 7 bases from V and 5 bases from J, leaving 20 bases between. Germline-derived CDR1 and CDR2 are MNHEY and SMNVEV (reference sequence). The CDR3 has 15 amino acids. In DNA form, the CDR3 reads TGTGCCAGCATCCGGTCTCCAAGGGCGGGGGAGACCCAGTACTTC. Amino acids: CASIRSPRAGETQYF.

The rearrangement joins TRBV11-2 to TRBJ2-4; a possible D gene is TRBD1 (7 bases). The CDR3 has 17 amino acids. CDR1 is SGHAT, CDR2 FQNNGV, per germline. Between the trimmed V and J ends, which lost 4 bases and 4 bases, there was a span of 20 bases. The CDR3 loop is CASSSPTGWGAKNIQYF. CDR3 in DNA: TGTGCCAGCAGCTCCCCGACAGGGTGGGGGGCAAAAAACATTCAGTACTTC.

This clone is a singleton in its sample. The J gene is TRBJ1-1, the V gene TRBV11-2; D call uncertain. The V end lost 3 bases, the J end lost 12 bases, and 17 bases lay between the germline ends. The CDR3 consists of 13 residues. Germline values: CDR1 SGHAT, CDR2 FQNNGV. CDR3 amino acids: CASSFDGSDRPFF. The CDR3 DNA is TGTGCCAGCAGCTTCGATGGATCGGATCGGCCTTTCTTT.

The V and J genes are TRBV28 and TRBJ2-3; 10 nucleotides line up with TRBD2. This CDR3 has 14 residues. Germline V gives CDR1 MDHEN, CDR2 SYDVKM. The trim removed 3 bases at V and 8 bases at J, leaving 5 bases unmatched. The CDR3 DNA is TGTGCCAGCAGTTTGGGTCTAGCGGGAGTTACGCAGTATTTT. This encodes CASSLGLAGVTQYF. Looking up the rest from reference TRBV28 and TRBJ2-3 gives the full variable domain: DVKVTQSSRYLVKRTGEKVFLECVQDMDHENMFWYRQDPGLGLRLIYFSYDVKMKEKGDIPEGYSVSREKKERFSLILESASTNQTSMYLCASSLGLAGVTQYFGPGTRLTVL.

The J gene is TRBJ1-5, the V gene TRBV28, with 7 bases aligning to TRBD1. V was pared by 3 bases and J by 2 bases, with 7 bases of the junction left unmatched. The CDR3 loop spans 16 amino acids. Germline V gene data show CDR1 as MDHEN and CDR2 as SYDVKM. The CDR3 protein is CASSFPQGIGNQPQHF. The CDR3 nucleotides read TGTGCCAGCAGTTTCCCACAGGGGATTGGCAATCAGCCCCAGCATTTT.

CDR3 sequence reads: CASSQRGGTDQFF. Written as DNA, the CDR3 is TGCGCCAGCAGCCAGAGGGGAGGGACAGACCAGTTCTTC. The gene calls are TRBV4-1 and TRBJ2-1; either TRBD1 or TRBD2 may fit D (7 bases each). In germline, CDR1 is MGHRA, CDR2 YSYEKL. Trimming stripped 3 bases from V and 13 bases from J, with 16 bases between. CDR3 length: 13 amino acids.